This T cell receptor beta chain derives from a study of tumor-infiltrating lymphocytes in primary liver carcinoma. As regards this clonotype: Because it lacks the conserved phenylalanine or tryptophan at the end, this CDR3 is likely a read error.

The investigators made TCR beta cDNA from 400 to 500 ng total RNA, using a constant-region primer. Sequencing libraries for TCR beta derived from three nested multiplex PCR rounds that used slightly modified ARM-PCR. Both of the initial two PCR rounds ran for nine to eleven cycles and employed TRBV1-TRBV30 forward primers alongside a C-beta reverse primer. From the multiplex PCR reads, TCRdb called clonotypes with MiXCR, one entry per CDR3 protein. The sample holds just over 20,000 distinct CDR3 sequences, around 79% seen once. Per the germline V gene, CDR1 is MNHNS and CDR2 is SASEGT. CDR3 length equals 15 residues. Starting material for RNA and DNA co-extraction consisted of about 17-34 mg of unsorted bulk tissue.

What was sequenced was liver tumor tissue from sampling region 4. Regarding subset: tumor region T4, right-lateral pole. The chain employs TRBV6-1 and TRBJ2-7; possible D gene TRBD1, 6 bases. This sequence originates from a woman in her thirties with primary liver carcinoma and hepatitis B virus infection. CDR3 bases: TGTGCCTGCAGTGACGGGACACGGGTGCGATACGAGCAGTACTGC. Encoded protein: CACSDGTRVRYEQYC.